Sequencing of this TCR beta chain was carried out in a study of cytomegalovirus exposure and HLA in healthy donors. Per germline, CDR1 GTSNPN and CDR2 SVGIG (reference sequence). CDR3 length: 12 amino acids. V gave up 4 bases and J gave up 5 bases, with 12 bases separating them. The PCR contained 60 Vbeta and 13 Jbeta primers. The method was immunoSEQ multiplex PCR; TCRdb's version includes in-frame clones alone and lacks a portion of them. The sample lists 130,000 to 150,000 clones; about 74% were seen once. The source of this sequence is a man between 18 and 29 years old in good health and CMV-seropositive. The sequencing sample was made of PBMCs. The J gene is TRBJ2-7, the V gene TRBV30; tentatively, D is TRBD1 (5 bases). Written as DNA, the CDR3 is TGTGCCTGGAATCCAGGGTCGCACGAGCAGTACTTC. It codes for CAWNPGSHEQYF. The complete variable domain, with remaining parts taken from reference TRBV30 and TRBJ2-7, reads SQTIHQWPATLVQPVGSPLSLECTVEGTSNPNLYWYRQAAGRGLQLLFYSVGIGQISSEVPQNLSASRPQDRQFILSSKKLLLSDSGFYLCAWNPGSHEQYFGPGTRLTVT.